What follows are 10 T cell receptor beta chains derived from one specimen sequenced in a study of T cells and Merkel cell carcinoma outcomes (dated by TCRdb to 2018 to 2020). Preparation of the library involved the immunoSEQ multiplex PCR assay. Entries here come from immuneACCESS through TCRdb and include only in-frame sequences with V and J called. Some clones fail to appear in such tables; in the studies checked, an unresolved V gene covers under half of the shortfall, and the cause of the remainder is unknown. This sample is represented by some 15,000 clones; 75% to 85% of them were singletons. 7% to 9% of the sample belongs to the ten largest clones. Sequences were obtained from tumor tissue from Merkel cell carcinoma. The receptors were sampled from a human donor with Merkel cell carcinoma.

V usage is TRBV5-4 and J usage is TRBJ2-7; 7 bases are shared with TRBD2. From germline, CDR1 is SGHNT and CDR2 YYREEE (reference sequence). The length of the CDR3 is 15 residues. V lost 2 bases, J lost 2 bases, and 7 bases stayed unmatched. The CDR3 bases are TGTGCCAGCAGCTTAATGCCTAGCGGCCCCTACGAGCAGTACTTC. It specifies CASSLMPSGPYEQYF.

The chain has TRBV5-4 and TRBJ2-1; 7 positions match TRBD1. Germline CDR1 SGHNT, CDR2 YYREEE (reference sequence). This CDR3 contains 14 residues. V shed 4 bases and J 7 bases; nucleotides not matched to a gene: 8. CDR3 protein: CASSGDSRGNEQFF. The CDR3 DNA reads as TGTGCCAGCAGCGGGGACAGCCGAGGGAATGAGCAGTTCTTC.

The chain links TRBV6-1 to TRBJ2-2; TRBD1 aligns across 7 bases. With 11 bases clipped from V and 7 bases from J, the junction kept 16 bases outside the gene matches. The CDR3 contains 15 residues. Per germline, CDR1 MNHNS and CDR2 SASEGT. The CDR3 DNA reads TGTGCCTCCGAGAAGGGGGCGGGTCTTGGCGGGGAGCTGTTTTTT. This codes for CASEKGAGLGGELFF.

The CDR3 DNA sequence: TGTGCCTGGAGTTCAACTGGGATACAGCCCCAGCATTTT. Protein sequence: CAWSSTGIQPQHF. This sequence joins TRBV30 and TRBJ1-5; D gene ambiguous. The V and J ends lost 2 bases and 7 bases respectively, with 12 bases between them. The V gene's germline CDR1 is GTSNPN and CDR2 SVGIG (reference sequence). CDR3 length: 13 residues.

The CDR3 spells CASSFGNGDNSPLHF. DNA of the CDR3: TGTGCCAGCAGCTTTGGAAACGGCGATAATTCACCCCTCCACTTT. The chain couples TRBV7-9 to TRBJ1-6; D is unresolved. V lost 3 bases, J lost 5 bases, and 11 bases lay in between. The CDR3 sequence is 15 residues long. Germline CDR1 is SEHNR and CDR2 is FQNEAQ (reference sequence).

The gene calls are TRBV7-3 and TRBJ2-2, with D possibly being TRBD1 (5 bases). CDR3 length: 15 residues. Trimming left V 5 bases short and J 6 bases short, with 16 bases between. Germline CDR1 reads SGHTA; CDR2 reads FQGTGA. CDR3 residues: CASSPTLDTAGELFF. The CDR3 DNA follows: TGTGCCAGCAGCCCCACCCTGGACACCGCCGGGGAGCTGTTTTTT. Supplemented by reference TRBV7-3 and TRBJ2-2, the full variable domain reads GAGVSQTPSNKVTEKGKYVELRCDPISGHTALYWYRQSLGQGPEFLIYFQGTGAADDSGLPNDRFFAVRPEGSVSTLKIQRTERGDSAVYLCASSPTLDTAGELFFGEGSRLTVL.

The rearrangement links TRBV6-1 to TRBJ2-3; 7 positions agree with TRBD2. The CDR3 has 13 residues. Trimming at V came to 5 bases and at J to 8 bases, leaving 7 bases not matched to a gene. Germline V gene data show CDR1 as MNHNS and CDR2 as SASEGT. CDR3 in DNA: TGTGCCAGCAGTATCCCGGGGAGGGGTACGCAGTATTTT. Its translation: CASSIPGRGTQYF.

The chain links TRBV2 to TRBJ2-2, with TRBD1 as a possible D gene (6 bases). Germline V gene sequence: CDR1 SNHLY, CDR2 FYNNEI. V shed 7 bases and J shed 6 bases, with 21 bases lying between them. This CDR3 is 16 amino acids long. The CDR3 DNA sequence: TGTGCCAGCACTCTCAATAGGGGGATTCTCGCCGGGGAGCTGTTTTTT. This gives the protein CASTLNRGILAGELFF.

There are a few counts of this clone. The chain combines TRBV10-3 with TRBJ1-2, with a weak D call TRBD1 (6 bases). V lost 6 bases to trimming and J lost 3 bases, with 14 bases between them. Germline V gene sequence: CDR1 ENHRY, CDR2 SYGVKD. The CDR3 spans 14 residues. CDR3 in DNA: TGTGCCATCAGAAGACAGGACGAGGACTATGGCTACACCTTC. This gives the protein CAIRRQDEDYGYTF.

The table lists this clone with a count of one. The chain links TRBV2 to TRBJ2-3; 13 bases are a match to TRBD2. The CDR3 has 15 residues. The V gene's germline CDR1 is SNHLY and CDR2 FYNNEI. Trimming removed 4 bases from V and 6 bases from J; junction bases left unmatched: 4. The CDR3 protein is CASSGTSGGVDTQYF. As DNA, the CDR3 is TGTGCCAGCAGTGGGACTAGCGGGGGAGTTGATACGCAGTATTTT.